Shown below are 4 T cell receptor beta chains from a single sample sequenced in a study of technical replicates of blood from a handful of donors (dated by TCRdb to about 2017). Libraries were built with the immunoSEQ multiplex PCR assay. The table comes from immuneACCESS by way of TCRdb, which keeps in-frame sequences with V and J called. Part of the clones is missing from these tables; in studies checked, under half for an unresolved V gene and the rest for unknown reasons. Across this sample there are roughly 90,000 clones, with approximately 90% seen only once. In total, the top ten clones hold more than 0.25% of the sample. Input material: T cells isolated from PBMCs. These receptors were collected from a human donor in good health.

The rearrangement joins TRBV28 to TRBJ1-4; no firm D call. Per the germline V gene, CDR1 is MDHEN and CDR2 is SYDVKM. V was shortened by 6 bases and J by 2 bases, with 13 bases between the two germline ends. This CDR3 has 15 amino acids. This CDR3 reads CASSTTGSTNEKLFF. The CDR3 coding sequence is TGTGCCAGCAGCACTACGGGATCTACTAATGAAAAACTGTTTTTT.

The rearrangement joins TRBV28 to TRBJ2-3; 8 bases are shared with TRBD2. J was trimmed by 4 bases and V by 5 bases; bases with no gene match: 5. Germline V lookup: CDR1 MDHEN, CDR2 SYDVKM. The CDR3 runs to 14 residues. CDR3 coding DNA: TGTGCCAGCAGTCCGGGAGGGGGAGCAGATACGCAGTATTTT. It encodes CASSPGGGADTQYF.

The chain's CDR3 is CASSGRASLSTDTQYF. CDR3 coding DNA: TGTGCCAGCAGCGGTAGAGCTAGCCTGAGCACAGATACGCAGTATTTT. The chain employs TRBV7-6 and TRBJ2-3, with D perhaps matching TRBD2 (5 bases). Trimming took 5 bases from V and 0 from J, leaving 15 bases between them. This CDR3 has 16 residues. CDR1 and CDR2 from the germline V gene are SGHVS and FNYEAQ.

The V and J genes are TRBV6-6 and TRBJ1-2, with D possibly TRBD1 on 5 matching bases. The V and J ends lost 2 bases and 6 bases respectively, with 10 bases between them. In germline, CDR1 is MNHNY, CDR2 SVGAGI (reference sequence). The CDR3 consists of 13 residues. CDR3 region: CASSYGGLDGYTF. The CDR3 DNA reads TGTGCCAGCAGTTACGGGGGACTTGATGGCTACACCTTC.